This T cell receptor (beta chain) was profiled in a study of OX40 agonist ivuxolimab in advanced cancers. Libraries were prepared by immunoSEQ multiplex PCR; TCRdb keeps only in-frame clonotypes and omits some of them. The sample has 52,000 or so clones; about 93% are singletons. This clone was detected only a few times. CDR3 size: 18 residues. Germline values: CDR1 SGHRS, CDR2 YFSETQ. V was pared by 3 bases and J by 0 bases, with 6 bases of the junction left unmatched. The sequences come from CD4+ or CD8+ T cells sorted from blood, collected in a trial of the OX40 agonist ivuxolimab. This rearrangement joins TRBV5-1 to TRBJ2-6, with TRBD1 matching over 10 bases. This TCR was sampled from an adult with an advanced solid tumor such as melanoma, head and neck, liver or kidney cancer. This CDR3 reads CASSWPDRGYSGANVLTF. In DNA form, the CDR3 reads TGCGCCAGCAGCTGGCCGGACAGGGGGTACTCTGGGGCCAACGTCCTGACTTTC.